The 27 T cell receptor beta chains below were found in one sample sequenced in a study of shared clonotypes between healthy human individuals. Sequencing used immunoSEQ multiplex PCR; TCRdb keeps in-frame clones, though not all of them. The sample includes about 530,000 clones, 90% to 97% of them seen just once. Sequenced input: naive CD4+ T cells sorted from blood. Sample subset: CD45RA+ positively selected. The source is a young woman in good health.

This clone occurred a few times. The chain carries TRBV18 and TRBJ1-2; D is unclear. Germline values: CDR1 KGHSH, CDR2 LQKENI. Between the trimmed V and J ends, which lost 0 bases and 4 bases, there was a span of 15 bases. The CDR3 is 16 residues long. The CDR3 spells CASSPPTGVPLYGYTF. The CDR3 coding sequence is TGTGCCAGCTCACCACCGACCGGGGTTCCACTCTATGGCTACACCTTC. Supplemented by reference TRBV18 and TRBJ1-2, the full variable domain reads NAGVMQNPRHLVRRRGQEARLRCSPMKGHSHVYWYRQLPEEGLKFMVYLQKENIIDESGMPKERFSAEFPKEGPSILRIQQVVRGDSAAYFCASSPPTGVPLYGYTFGSGTRLTVV.

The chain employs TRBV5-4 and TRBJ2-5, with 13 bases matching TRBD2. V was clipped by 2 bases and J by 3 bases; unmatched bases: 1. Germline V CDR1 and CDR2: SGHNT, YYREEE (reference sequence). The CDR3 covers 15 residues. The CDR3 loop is CASSFGLAGEETQYF. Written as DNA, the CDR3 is TGTGCCAGCAGCTTTGGACTAGCGGGGGAAGAGACCCAGTACTTC.

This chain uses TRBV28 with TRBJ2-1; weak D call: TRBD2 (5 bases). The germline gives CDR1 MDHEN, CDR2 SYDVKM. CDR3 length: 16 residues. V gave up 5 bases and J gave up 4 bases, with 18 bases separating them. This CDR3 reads CASSPQPAGSYNEQFF. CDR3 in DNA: TGTGCCAGCAGTCCCCAGCCGGCGGGTTCATACAATGAGCAGTTCTTC.

CDR3 DNA: TGTGCCAGTAGCAAAGGACAGGACTACGAGCAGTACTTC. It translates to CASSKGQDYEQYF. The rearrangement uses TRBV19 and TRBJ2-7; 7 positions agree with TRBD1. Germline lookup yields CDR1 LNHDA and CDR2 SQIVND (reference sequence). J lost 3 bases, V lost 6 bases, and 5 bases had no gene match. There are 13 residues in the CDR3.

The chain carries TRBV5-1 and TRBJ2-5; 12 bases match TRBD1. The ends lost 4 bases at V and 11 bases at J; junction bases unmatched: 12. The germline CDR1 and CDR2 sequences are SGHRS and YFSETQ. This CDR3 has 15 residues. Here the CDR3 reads CASSRTGTGGHEQYF. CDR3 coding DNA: TGCGCCAGCAGCCGGACCGGGACAGGGGGCCATGAGCAGTACTTC.

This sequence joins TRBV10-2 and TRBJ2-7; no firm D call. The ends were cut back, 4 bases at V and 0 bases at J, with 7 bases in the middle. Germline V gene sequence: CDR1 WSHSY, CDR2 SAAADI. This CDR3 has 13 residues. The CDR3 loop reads CASSGLGSYEQYF. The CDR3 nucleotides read TGCGCCAGCAGTGGGTTGGGCTCCTACGAGCAGTACTTC.

In nucleotides, the CDR3 is TGTGCCAGCAGCGTACCTCCGGGACAGGGTAACTATGGCTACACCTTC. Protein sequence: CASSVPPGQGNYGYTF. V and J are TRBV28 and TRBJ1-2, with 9 bases that match TRBD1. V lost 6 bases, J lost 1 base, and 9 bases stayed unmatched. Germline loops: CDR1 MDHEN, CDR2 SYDVKM. The CDR3 consists of 16 residues.

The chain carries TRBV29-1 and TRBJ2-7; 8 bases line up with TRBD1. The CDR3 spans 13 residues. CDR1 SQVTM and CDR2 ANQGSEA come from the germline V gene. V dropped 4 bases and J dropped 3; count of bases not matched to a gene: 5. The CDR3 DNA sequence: TGCAGCGTTGCGACAGGGGTGTACTACGAGCAGTACTTC. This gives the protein CSVATGVYYEQYF.

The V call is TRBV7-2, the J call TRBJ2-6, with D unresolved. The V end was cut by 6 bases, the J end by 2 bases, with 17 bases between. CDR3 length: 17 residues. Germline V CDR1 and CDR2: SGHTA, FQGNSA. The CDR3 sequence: CASSLTNPIAGANVLTF. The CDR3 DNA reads TGTGCCAGCAGTCTCACGAACCCGATCGCTGGGGCCAACGTCCTGACTTTC.

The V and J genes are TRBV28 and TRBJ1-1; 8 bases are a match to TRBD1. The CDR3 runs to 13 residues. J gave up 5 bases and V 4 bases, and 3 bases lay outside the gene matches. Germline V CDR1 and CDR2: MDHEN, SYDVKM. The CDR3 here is CASSSGQGTEAFF. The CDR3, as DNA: TGTGCCAGCAGTTCAGGACAGGGTACTGAAGCTTTCTTT.

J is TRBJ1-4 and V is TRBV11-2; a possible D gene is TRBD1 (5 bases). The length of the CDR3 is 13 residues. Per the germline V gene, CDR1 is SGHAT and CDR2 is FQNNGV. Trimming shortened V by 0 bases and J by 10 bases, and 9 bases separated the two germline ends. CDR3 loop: CASSLDTGGKLFF. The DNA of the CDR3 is TGTGCCAGCAGCTTAGATACAGGAGGAAAACTGTTTTTT.

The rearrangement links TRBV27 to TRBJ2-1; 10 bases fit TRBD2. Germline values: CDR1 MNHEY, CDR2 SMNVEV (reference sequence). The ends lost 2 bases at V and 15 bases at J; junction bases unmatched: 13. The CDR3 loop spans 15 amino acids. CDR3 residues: CASSLVLAGGTLPFF. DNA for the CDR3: TGTGCCAGCAGTTTAGTGTTAGCGGGAGGAACTTTACCGTTCTTC.

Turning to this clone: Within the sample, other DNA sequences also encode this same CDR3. CDR3 DNA sequence: TGTGCCAGCAGTTTACCGGCCGGCTATGGCTACACCTTC. Amino acid sequence: CASSLPAGYGYTF. The genes are TRBV28 and TRBJ1-2; no clear D gene. V was shortened by 2 bases and J by 4 bases, with 8 bases between the two germline ends. The CDR3 runs 13 residues. Germline CDR1 is MDHEN and CDR2 is SYDVKM.

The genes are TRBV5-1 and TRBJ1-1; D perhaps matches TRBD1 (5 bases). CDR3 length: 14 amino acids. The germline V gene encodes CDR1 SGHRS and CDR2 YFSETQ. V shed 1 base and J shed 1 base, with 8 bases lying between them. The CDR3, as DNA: TGCGCCAGCAGCTTGAAAGGGGCGAACACTGAAGCTTTCTTT. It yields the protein CASSLKGANTEAFF.

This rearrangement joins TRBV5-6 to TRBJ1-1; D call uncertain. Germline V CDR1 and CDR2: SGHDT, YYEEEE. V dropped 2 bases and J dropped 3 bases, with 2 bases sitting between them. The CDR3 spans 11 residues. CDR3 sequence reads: CASSLHTEAFF. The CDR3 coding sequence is TGTGCCAGCAGCTTACACACTGAAGCTTTCTTT.

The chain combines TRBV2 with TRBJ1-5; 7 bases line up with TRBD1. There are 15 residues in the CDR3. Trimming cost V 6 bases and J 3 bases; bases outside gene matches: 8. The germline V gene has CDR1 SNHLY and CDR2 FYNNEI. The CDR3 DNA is TGTGCCAGCAGGGAGGACAGGTTATCCAATCAGCCCCAGCATTTT. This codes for CASREDRLSNQPQHF.

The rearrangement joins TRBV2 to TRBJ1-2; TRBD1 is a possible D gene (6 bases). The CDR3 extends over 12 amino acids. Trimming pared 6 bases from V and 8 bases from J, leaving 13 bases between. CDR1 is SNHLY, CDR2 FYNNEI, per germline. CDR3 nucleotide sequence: TGTGCCAGCAGAGGAGGGGGTGACGGCTACACCTTC. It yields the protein CASRGGGDGYTF.

The CDR3 sequence: CASSSQSNQPQHF. The CDR3 nucleotides are TGTGCCAGCAGCTCCCAAAGCAATCAGCCCCAGCATTTT. The chain uses TRBV7-2 and TRBJ1-5; D not certain. The CDR3 sequence is 13 residues long. V dropped 4 bases and J dropped 1 base, with 5 bases sitting between them. CDR1 is SGHTA and CDR2 is FQGNSA in the germline V gene.

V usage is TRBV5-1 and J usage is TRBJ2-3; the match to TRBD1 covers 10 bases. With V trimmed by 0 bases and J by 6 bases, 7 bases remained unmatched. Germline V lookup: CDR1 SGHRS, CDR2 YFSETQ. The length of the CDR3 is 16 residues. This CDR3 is CASSLGQGAPRDTQYF. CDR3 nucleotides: TGCGCCAGCAGCTTGGGACAGGGGGCGCCTAGGGATACGCAGTATTTT.

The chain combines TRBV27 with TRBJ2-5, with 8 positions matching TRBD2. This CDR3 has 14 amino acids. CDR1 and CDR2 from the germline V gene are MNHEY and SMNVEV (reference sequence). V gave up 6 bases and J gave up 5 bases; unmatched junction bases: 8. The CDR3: CASRGGGSVETQYF. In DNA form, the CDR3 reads TGTGCCAGCAGGGGCGGGGGGTCAGTGGAGACCCAGTACTTC.

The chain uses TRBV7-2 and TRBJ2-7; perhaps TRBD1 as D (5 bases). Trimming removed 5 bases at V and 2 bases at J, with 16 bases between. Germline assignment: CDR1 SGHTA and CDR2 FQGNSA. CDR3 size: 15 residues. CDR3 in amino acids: CASSPPLGPPYEQYF. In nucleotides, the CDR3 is TGTGCCAGCAGCCCCCCCCTGGGGCCGCCCTACGAGCAGTACTTC.

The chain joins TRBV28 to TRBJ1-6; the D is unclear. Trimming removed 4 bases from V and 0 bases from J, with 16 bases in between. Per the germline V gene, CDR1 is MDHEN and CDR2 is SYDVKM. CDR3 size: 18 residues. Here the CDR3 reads CASSSRARRGSYNSPLHF. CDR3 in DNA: TGTGCCAGCAGTTCGCGAGCCAGACGGGGCTCCTATAATTCACCCCTCCACTTT.

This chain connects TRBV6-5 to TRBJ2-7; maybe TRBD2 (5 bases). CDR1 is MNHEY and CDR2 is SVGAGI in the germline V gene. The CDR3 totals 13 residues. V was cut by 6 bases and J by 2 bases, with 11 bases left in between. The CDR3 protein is CASSTDLTYEQYF. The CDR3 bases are TGTGCCAGCAGCACGGACTTAACCTACGAGCAGTACTTC.

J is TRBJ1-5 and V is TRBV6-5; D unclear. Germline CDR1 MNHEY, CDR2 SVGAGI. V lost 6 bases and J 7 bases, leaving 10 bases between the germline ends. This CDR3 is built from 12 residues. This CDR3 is CASSMGEQPQHF. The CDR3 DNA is TGTGCCAGCAGCATGGGCGAACAGCCCCAGCATTTT.

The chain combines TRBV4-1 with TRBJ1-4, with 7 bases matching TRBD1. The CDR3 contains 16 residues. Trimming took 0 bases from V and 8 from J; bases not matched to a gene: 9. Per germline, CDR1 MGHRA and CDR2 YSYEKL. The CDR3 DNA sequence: TGCGCCAGCAGCCAAGATCCTGGGACAGTAGAAGAAAAACTGTTTTTT. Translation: CASSQDPGTVEEKLFF.

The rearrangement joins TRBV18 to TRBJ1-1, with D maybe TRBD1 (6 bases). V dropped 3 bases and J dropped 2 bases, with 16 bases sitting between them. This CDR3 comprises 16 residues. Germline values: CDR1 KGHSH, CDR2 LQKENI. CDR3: CASSPLQGPINTEAFF. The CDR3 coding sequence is TGTGCCAGCTCACCCCTCCAGGGGCCTATCAACACTGAAGCTTTCTTT.

CDR3 in amino acids: CASSTGGTGYDYGYTF. Written as DNA, the CDR3 is TGTGCCAGTAGTACAGGAGGGACAGGGTACGACTATGGCTACACCTTC. This chain joins TRBV19 and TRBJ1-2; 9 bases agree with TRBD1. This CDR3 is built from 16 residues. Per the germline V gene, CDR1 is LNHDA and CDR2 is SQIVND (reference sequence). Trimming cost V 4 bases and J 3 bases; bases outside gene matches: 9. Variable domain in full (rest from reference TRBV19 and TRBJ1-2): DGGITQSPKYLFRKEGQNVTLSCEQNLNHDAMYWYRQDPGQGLRLIYYSQIVNDFQKGDIAEGYSVSREKKESFPLTVTSAQKNPTAFYLCASSTGGTGYDYGYTFGSGTRLTVV.